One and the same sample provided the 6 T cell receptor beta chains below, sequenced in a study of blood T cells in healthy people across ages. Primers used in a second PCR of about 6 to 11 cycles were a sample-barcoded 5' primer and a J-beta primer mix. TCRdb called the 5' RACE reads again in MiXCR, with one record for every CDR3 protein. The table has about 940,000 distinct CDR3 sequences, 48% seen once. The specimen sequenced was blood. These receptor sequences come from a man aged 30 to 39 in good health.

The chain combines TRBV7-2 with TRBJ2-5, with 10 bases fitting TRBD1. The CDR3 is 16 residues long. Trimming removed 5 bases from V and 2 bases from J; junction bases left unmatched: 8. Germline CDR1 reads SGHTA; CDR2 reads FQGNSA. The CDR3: CASSRGTGALQETQYF. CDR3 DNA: TGTGCCAGCAGCCGCGGGACAGGGGCGCTACAAGAGACCCAGTACTTC.

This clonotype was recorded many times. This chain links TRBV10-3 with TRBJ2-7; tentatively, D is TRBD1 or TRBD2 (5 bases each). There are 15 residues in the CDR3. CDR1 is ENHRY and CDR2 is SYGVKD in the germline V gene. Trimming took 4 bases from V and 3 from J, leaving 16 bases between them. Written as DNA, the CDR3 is TGTGCCATCAGTGTTCAGGGAGAGAAAGGCTACGAGCAGTACTTC. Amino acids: CAISVQGEKGYEQYF.

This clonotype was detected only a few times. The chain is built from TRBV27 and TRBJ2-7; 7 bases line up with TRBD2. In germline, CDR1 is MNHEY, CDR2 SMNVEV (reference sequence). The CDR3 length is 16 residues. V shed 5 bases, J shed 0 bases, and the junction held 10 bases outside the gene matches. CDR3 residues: CASSPGAGDASYEQYF. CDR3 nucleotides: TGTGCCAGCAGTCCTGGGGCGGGGGACGCCTCCTACGAGCAGTACTTC.

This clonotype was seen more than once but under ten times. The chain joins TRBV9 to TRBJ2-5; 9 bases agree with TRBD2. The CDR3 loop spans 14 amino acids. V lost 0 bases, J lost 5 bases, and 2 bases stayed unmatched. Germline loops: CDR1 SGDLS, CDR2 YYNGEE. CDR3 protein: CASSVDLAGETQYF. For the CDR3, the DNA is TGTGCCAGCAGCGTAGACCTAGCGGGGGAGACCCAGTACTTC.

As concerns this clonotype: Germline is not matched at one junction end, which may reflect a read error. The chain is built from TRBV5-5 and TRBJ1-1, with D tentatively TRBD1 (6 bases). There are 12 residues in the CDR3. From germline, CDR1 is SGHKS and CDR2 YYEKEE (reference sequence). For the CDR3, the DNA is TGTGCCGGCAGCTCACAGGGCACTGAAGCTTTCTTT. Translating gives CAGSSQGTEAFF.

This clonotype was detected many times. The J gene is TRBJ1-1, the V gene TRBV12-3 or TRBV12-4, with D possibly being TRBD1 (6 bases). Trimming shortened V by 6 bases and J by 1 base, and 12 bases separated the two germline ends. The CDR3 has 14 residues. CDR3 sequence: CASSVGHGNTEAFF. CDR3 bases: TGTGCCAGCAGCGTGGGACACGGGAACACTGAAGCTTTCTTT.